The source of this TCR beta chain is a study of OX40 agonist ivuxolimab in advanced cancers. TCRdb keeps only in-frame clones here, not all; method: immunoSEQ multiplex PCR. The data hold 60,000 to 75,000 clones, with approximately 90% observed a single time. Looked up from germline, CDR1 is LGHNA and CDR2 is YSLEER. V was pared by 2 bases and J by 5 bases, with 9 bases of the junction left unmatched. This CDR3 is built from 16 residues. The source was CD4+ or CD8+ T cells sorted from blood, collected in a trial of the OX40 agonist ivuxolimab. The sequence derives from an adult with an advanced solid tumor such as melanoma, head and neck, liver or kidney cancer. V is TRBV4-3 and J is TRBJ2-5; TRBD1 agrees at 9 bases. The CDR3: CASSQLPGQGSETQYF. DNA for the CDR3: TGCGCCAGCAGCCAACTTCCGGGACAGGGATCCGAGACCCAGTACTTC.